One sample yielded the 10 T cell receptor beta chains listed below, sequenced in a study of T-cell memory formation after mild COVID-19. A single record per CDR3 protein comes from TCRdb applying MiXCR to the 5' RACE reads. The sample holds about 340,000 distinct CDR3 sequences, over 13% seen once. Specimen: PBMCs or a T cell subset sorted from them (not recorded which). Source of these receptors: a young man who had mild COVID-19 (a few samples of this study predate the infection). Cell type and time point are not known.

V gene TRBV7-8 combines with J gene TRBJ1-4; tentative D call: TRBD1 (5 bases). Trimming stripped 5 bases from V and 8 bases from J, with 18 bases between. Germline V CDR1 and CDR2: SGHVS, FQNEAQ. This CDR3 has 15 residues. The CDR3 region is CASSTGRGAGEKLFF. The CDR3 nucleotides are TGTGCCAGCAGCACAGGACGCGGGGCGGGCGAAAAACTGTTTTTT.

CDR3 in DNA: TGTGCCAGCAGGGGACGGGACACTGAAGCTTTCTTT. Amino acids: CASRGRDTEAFF. The V gene is TRBV5-4, the J gene TRBJ1-1; possibly TRBD1 for D (5 bases). V was trimmed by 5 bases and J by 3 bases, leaving 8 bases between them. The CDR3 contains 12 residues. CDR1 is SGHNT, CDR2 YYREEE, per germline (reference sequence). Supplemented by reference TRBV5-4 and TRBJ1-1, the full variable domain reads ETGVTQSPTHLIKTRGQQVTLRCSSQSGHNTVSWYQQALGQGPQFIFQYYREEENGRGNFPPRFSGLQFPNYSSELNVNALELDDSALYLCASRGRDTEAFFGQGTRLTVV.

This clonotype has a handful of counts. The CDR3 region is CATSDPQGAAEAFF. The CDR3 DNA reads TGTGCCACCAGTGATCCTCAGGGGGCTGCTGAAGCTTTCTTT. V gene TRBV24-1 combines with J gene TRBJ1-1, with TRBD1 identical over 8 bases. The germline V gene has CDR1 KGHDR and CDR2 SFDVKD. V lost 3 bases to trimming and J lost 6 bases; unmatched junction nucleotides: 5. The CDR3 sequence is 14 residues long.

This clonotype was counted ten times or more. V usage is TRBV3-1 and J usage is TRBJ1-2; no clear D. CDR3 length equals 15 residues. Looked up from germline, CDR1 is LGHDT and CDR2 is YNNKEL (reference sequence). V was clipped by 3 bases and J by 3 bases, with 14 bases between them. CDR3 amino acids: CASSHIDTLYYGYTF. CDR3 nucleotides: TGTGCCAGCAGCCATATCGACACCTTATACTATGGCTACACCTTC.

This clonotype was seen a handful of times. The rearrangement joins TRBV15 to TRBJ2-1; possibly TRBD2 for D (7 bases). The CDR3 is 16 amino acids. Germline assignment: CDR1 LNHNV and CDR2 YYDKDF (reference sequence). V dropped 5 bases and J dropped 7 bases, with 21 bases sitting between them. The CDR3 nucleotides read TGTGCCACCAGCTTCCCAGAAGGGGGGGCGAGGAATGAGCAGTTCTTC. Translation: CATSFPEGGARNEQFF.

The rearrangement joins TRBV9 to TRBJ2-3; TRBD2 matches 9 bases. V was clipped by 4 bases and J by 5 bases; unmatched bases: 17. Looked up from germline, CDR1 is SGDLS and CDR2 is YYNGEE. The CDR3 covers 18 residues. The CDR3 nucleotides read TGTGCCAGCAGCTTCCACCTGACTAGCGGAGAACCCAAAGATACGCAGTATTTT. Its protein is CASSFHLTSGEPKDTQYF.

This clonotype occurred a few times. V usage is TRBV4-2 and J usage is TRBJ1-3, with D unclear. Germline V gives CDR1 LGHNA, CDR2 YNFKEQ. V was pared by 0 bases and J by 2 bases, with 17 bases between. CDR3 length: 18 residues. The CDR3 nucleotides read TGTGCCAGCAGCCAAGATCTGGGGTGGAACATTACTGGAAACACCATATATTTT. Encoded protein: CASSQDLGWNITGNTIYF.

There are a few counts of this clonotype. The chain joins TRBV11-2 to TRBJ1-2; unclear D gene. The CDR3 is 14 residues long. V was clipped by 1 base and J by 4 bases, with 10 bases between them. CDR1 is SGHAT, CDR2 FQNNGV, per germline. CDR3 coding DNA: TGTGCCAGCAGCTTAGCCGTAGCATCCTATGGCTACACCTTC. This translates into CASSLAVASYGYTF.

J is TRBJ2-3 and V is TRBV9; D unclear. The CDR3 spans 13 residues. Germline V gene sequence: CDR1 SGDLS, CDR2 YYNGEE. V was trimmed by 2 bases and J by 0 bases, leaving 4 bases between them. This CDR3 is CASSVLSTDTQYF. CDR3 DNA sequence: TGTGCCAGCAGCGTCTTGAGCACAGATACGCAGTATTTT.

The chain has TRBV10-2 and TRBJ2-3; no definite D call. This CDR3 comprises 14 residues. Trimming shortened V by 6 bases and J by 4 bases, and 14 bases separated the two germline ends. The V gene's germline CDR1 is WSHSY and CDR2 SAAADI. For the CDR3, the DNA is TGCGCCAGCAGAGGCTATCAGACGGCAGATACGCAGTATTTT. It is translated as CASRGYQTADTQYF.